This T cell receptor (beta chain) was sequenced in a study of cytomegalovirus exposure and HLA in healthy donors. Study-level findings and limits: It was reported in a later analysis that an Asian-associated ancestry cluster showed fewer N-insertions than the 666-donor mean. Later on, an analysis showed TCR association rates differing by HLA locus, with DRB1 the most and HLA-C the fewest. CMV serostatus alone was available as immune exposure information.

The PCR ran on 60 Vbeta and 13 Jbeta primers. Here immunoSEQ multiplex PCR was the method, and the copy in TCRdb shows in-frame clones only, minus some. The sample has about 200,000 clones; 85% to 90% are singletons. There are 15 residues in the CDR3. Per germline, CDR1 SGHNT and CDR2 YYREEE (reference sequence). After removal of 2 bases from V and 6 bases from J, the junction contained 7 bases not matched to a gene. As for this clone: Antigen: not known.

V gene TRBV5-4 combines with J gene TRBJ2-2; 7 bases fit TRBD1. Sequences were obtained from PBMCs. This TCR came from a man aged 25 to 45 in good health and CMV-seronegative. DNA for the CDR3: TGTGCCAGCAGCTTTTCGACAGGGTTGGCCGGGGAGCTGTTTTTT. Protein sequence: CASSFSTGLAGELFF.